The entry below describes one T cell receptor (beta chain). Per the original methods: For nucleated cells, counts were estimated from reference gene primer amplification. TCRdb's copy holds only in-frame clones and misses some; the assay was immunoSEQ multiplex PCR. D and trimming come from the DNA, and the V and J calls and clone size come from that table. The data contain 250,000 to 300,000 clones, over 75% of them singletons. The data belong to a study of blood T cell repertoires in COVID-19. Study context: Both acute and convalescent COVID-19 samples were obtained from the United States, Italy and Spain.

This CDR3 contains 17 residues. Per germline, CDR1 MGHRA and CDR2 YSYEKL. V was shortened by 4 bases and J by 8 bases, with 23 bases between the two germline ends. This receptor was obtained from a woman aged 30 to 39 who had recovered from COVID-19. V gene TRBV4-1 combines with J gene TRBJ1-4, with unresolved D. Sample: PBMCs or T cells enriched from blood (not recorded which). Here the CDR3 DNA reads TGCGCCAGCAGCCCCGTAGAAAAGCTCGGGGTTGGGGAAAAACTGTTTTTT. It translates to CASSPVEKLGVGEKLFF.